A single sample gave rise to the 28 T cell receptor beta chains below, sequenced in a study of blood T cell repertoires in COVID-19. The table came from immunoSEQ multiplex PCR; TCRdb's copy has only in-frame clones and leaves some out. The profile shows approximately 190,000 clones, roughly 87% of them singletons. Sequencing used peripheral blood. All receptors come from a man aged 55 to 70 with active or convalescent COVID-19.

The V call is TRBV18, the J call TRBJ2-1, with a tentative D call TRBD1 (5 bases). The germline V and J ends were trimmed by 3 bases and 1 base, with 19 bases remaining between them. Germline V gene data show CDR1 as KGHSH and CDR2 as LQKENI. The length of the CDR3 is 18 residues. CDR3 sequence: CASSPTGEIVPSYNEQFF. CDR3 DNA: TGTGCCAGCTCACCCACAGGCGAGATTGTACCTTCCTACAATGAGCAGTTCTTC.

The CDR3 DNA is TGTGCCAGCAGCCAATCGGGGGCAACTAATGAAAAACTGTTTTTT. Translating gives CASSQSGATNEKLFF. The J gene is TRBJ1-4, the V gene TRBV4-2, with a weak D call TRBD1 (5 bases). The length of the CDR3 is 15 residues. The V end was cut by 2 bases, the J end by 0 bases, with 7 bases between. Germline CDR1 reads LGHNA; CDR2 reads YNFKEQ.

The rearrangement links TRBV10-1 to TRBJ1-5; D not resolved. Deletions cut 5 bases from V and 4 bases from J, with 9 bases between. The CDR3 contains 13 residues. Germline V gene lookup returns CDR1 WNHNN and CDR2 SYGVQD (reference sequence). CDR3 coding DNA: TGCGCCAGCAGTCGGACGGGGAATCAGCCCCAGCATTTT. This encodes CASSRTGNQPQHF.

This chain connects TRBV2 to TRBJ1-4, with no clear D. Germline V gene data show CDR1 as SNHLY and CDR2 as FYNNEI. The CDR3 contains 11 residues. V lost 5 bases and J lost 5, with 3 bases in between. Here the CDR3 DNA reads TGTGCCAGCAGTTCAAATGAAAAACTGTTTTTT. Translating gives CASSSNEKLFF.

The chain is built from TRBV6-6 and TRBJ1-6, with a tentative D call TRBD1 (6 bases). V lost 7 bases and J 0 bases, leaving 28 bases between the germline ends. CDR3 size: 21 residues. From germline, CDR1 is MNHNY and CDR2 SVGAGI (reference sequence). In nucleotides, the CDR3 is TGTGCCAGCACCTACCCGACCACGGGACAAGGCACAACCTCCTATAATTCACCCCTCCACTTT. This translates into CASTYPTTGQGTTSYNSPLHF.

The CDR3 coding sequence is TGCGCCAGCAGTGATCCGGGAGACACAGATACGCAGTATTTT. Translated: CASSDPGDTDTQYF. The chain combines TRBV10-1 with TRBJ2-3; weak D call: TRBD2 (6 bases). The V gene's germline CDR1 is WNHNN and CDR2 SYGVQD (reference sequence). The CDR3 covers 14 residues. The germline V and J ends were trimmed by 3 bases and 2 bases, with 9 bases remaining between them.

The V call is TRBV4-2, the J call TRBJ2-2, with a possible D match to TRBD2 (5 bases). Deletions cut 4 bases from V and 8 bases from J, with 14 bases between. This CDR3 is built from 14 residues. Germline V gene lookup returns CDR1 LGHNA and CDR2 YNFKEQ. In DNA form, the CDR3 reads TGTGCCAGCAGCCGAAGCGGCGGACGAGGGGAGCTGTTTTTT. It translates to CASSRSGGRGELFF.

The genes are TRBV19 and TRBJ1-2; possibly TRBD1 for D (6 bases). CDR3 length: 15 residues. V was shortened by 7 bases and J by 6 bases, with 21 bases between the two germline ends. From germline, CDR1 is LNHDA and CDR2 SQIVND (reference sequence). CDR3 sequence: CASTYSRGGQDGYTF. The CDR3 nucleotides are TGTGCCAGTACCTACTCGCGGGGGGGGCAGGATGGCTACACCTTC.

The chain joins TRBV14 to TRBJ1-1; 8 positions match TRBD1. CDR3 size: 15 residues. J was trimmed by 8 bases and V by 0 bases; bases with no gene match: 8. The germline V gene encodes CDR1 SGHDN and CDR2 FVKESK. CDR3 DNA sequence: TGTGCCAGCAGCCAAGATCGGACAGGGTGGAGGGAAGCTTTCTTT. The encoded protein is CASSQDRTGWREAFF.

The chain recombines TRBV5-1 with TRBJ2-3; TRBD2 matches at 9 bases. The CDR3 length is 17 residues. Germline V gives CDR1 SGHRS, CDR2 YFSETQ. With V trimmed by 2 bases and J by 1 base, 8 bases remained unmatched. The CDR3 DNA sequence: TGCGCCAGCAGCTTTATCCCTAGCGGGGTGGGCACAGATACGCAGTATTTT. As protein: CASSFIPSGVGTDTQYF.

The chain carries TRBV2 and TRBJ2-5; D remains ambiguous. Germline loops: CDR1 SNHLY, CDR2 FYNNEI. Trimming pared 7 bases from V and 5 bases from J, leaving 14 bases between. The CDR3 spans 13 residues. CDR3 DNA: TGTGCCAGCACCTCGGATTCGAGGGAGACCCAGTACTTC. This sequence encodes CASTSDSRETQYF.

V and J are TRBV9 and TRBJ2-3; 10 bases line up with TRBD2. V gave up 2 bases and J gave up 4 bases; unmatched junction bases: 10. The germline CDR1 and CDR2 sequences are SGDLS and YYNGEE. The CDR3 is made up of 17 amino acids. The CDR3 region is CASSVTVSGGAADTQYF. The CDR3 DNA follows: TGTGCCAGCAGCGTCACCGTCAGCGGGGGGGCCGCAGATACGCAGTATTTT.

J is TRBJ1-6 and V is TRBV21-1; the table's D call of TRBD1 was not tested on the DNA. TRBV21-1 is reported as a pseudogene. The CDR3 covers 17 residues. The CDR3 spells CASSSTDRGLCNSPLHF. The DNA of the CDR3 is TGTGCCAGCAGCTCCACGGACAGGGGACTCTGTAATTCACCCCTCCACTTT.

The genes are TRBV2 and TRBJ2-5, with D possibly matching TRBD2 (6 bases). CDR1 and CDR2 from the germline V gene are SNHLY and FYNNEI. This CDR3 comprises 15 residues. Between the trimmed V and J ends, which lost 8 bases and 5 bases, there was a span of 21 bases. Here the CDR3 DNA reads TGTGCCAGCTGCCTCTCTGTTAAAAGCGGGGAGACCCAGTACTTC. It specifies CASCLSVKSGETQYF.

The CDR3 reads CASSLQGNYGYTF. The CDR3, as DNA: TGTGCCAGCAGTCTACAGGGGAACTATGGCTACACCTTC. This chain uses TRBV2 with TRBJ1-2; TRBD1 matches 7 bases. J lost 2 bases, V lost 5 bases, and 2 bases had no gene match. The germline V gene has CDR1 SNHLY and CDR2 FYNNEI. The CDR3 contains 13 residues.

The chain couples TRBV19 to TRBJ1-2; 8 bases map to TRBD1. Germline values: CDR1 LNHDA, CDR2 SQIVND (reference sequence). The V and J ends lost 6 bases and 6 bases, in that order; junction bases with no gene match: 6. This CDR3 has 13 residues. This CDR3 is CASRDRDSDGYTF. Here the CDR3 DNA reads TGTGCCAGTAGGGACAGGGATTCTGATGGCTACACCTTC.

This chain joins TRBV11-2 and TRBJ1-3, with 8 bases identical to TRBD1. Germline CDR1 and CDR2: SGHAT and FQNNGV. This CDR3 contains 16 residues. J was trimmed by 0 bases and V by 3 bases; bases with no gene match: 4. DNA for the CDR3: TGTGCCAGCAGCTTGACAGGGGACCTCTCTGGAAACACCATATATTTT. This gives the protein CASSLTGDLSGNTIYF.

This clone was counted only a few times. The chain employs TRBV5-1 and TRBJ1-1; no clear D. CDR3 length: 13 residues. Trimming took off 4 bases at V and 0 bases at J, with 7 bases between the two ends. CDR1 is SGHRS and CDR2 is YFSETQ in the germline V gene. The CDR3 bases are TGCGCCAGCAGCCTCCTTGTGAACACTGAAGCTTTCTTT. The encoded protein is CASSLLVNTEAFF.

V and J are TRBV11-2 and TRBJ1-2, with a tentative D call TRBD1 (5 bases). The length of the CDR3 is 17 residues. Between the trimmed V and J ends, which lost 0 bases and 0 bases, there was a span of 14 bases. The germline V gene encodes CDR1 SGHAT and CDR2 FQNNGV. The CDR3 spells CASSLDSGISPNYGYTF. CDR3 coding DNA: TGTGCCAGCAGCTTAGATTCAGGGATCTCCCCTAACTATGGCTACACCTTC.

The V gene is TRBV14, the J gene TRBJ1-3, with D hard to call. Trimming cost V 2 bases and J 0 bases, with 11 bases left between them. There are 16 residues in the CDR3. Germline-derived CDR1 and CDR2 are SGHDN and FVKESK. The DNA for the CDR3 is TGTGCCAGCAGCCAAACCTTCCTAATCTCTGGAAACACCATATATTTT. Residues: CASSQTFLISGNTIYF. The full variable domain, in which reference TRBV14 and TRBJ1-3 provide the parts outside the CDR3, is EAGVTQFPSHSVIEKGQTVTLRCDPISGHDNLYWYRRVMGKEIKFLLHFVKESKQDESGMPNNRFLAERTGGTYSTLKVQPAELEDSGVYFCASSQTFLISGNTIYFGEGSWLTVV.

This clone has only one observation. This chain links TRBV18 with TRBJ2-5, with 8 bases aligning to TRBD1. Trimming took 6 bases from V and 2 from J; bases not matched to a gene: 5. This CDR3 has 14 residues. Germline values: CDR1 KGHSH, CDR2 LQKENI. This CDR3 reads CASSPGGRQETQYF. The CDR3 DNA follows: TGTGCCAGCTCCCCAGGGGGCAGGCAAGAGACCCAGTACTTC.

The chain joins TRBV30 to TRBJ1-2; 7 bases fit TRBD1. Unmatched junction bases numbered 6, after V lost 2 bases and J lost 3 bases. The CDR3 consists of 14 residues. Germline V lookup: CDR1 GTSNPN, CDR2 SVGIG (reference sequence). CDR3 in amino acids: CAWSRDRRDYGYTF. In nucleotides, the CDR3 is TGTGCCTGGAGTAGGGACAGACGGGACTATGGCTACACCTTC.

The CDR3 loop reads CASSHSQGGETQYF. For the CDR3, the DNA is TGCGCCAGCAGCCACTCGCAGGGGGGAGAGACCCAGTACTTC. This rearrangement joins TRBV4-1 to TRBJ2-5; a possible D gene is TRBD1 (7 bases). V lost 3 bases and J 4 bases, leaving 12 bases between the germline ends. The CDR3 is 14 residues long. The germline gives CDR1 MGHRA, CDR2 YSYEKL.

The genes are TRBV5-1 and TRBJ1-1; perhaps TRBD1 as D (5 bases). The V end was cut by 4 bases, the J end by 1 base, with 11 bases between. CDR1 and CDR2 from the germline V gene are SGHRS and YFSETQ. This CDR3 region has 14 residues. CDR3 DNA sequence: TGCGCCAGCAGCACCACAGGCCCGAACACTGAAGCTTTCTTT. Translating gives CASSTTGPNTEAFF.

This sequence joins TRBV4-2 and TRBJ2-1; 15 nucleotides align to TRBD2. Unmatched junction bases numbered 18, after V lost 3 bases and J lost 6 bases. Looked up from germline, CDR1 is LGHNA and CDR2 is YNFKEQ. The CDR3 is 21 residues long. Here the CDR3 DNA reads TGTGCCAGCAGCCAGCGCGCCGGGACTAGCGGGGGGACGAGAAAGGGCAATGAGCAGTTCTTC. Amino acids: CASSQRAGTSGGTRKGNEQFF.

The chain has TRBV5-1 and TRBJ2-1; D possibly corresponds to TRBD2 (5 bases). The CDR3 totals 14 residues. Trimming cost V 4 bases and J 5 bases, with 13 bases left between them. Germline V lookup: CDR1 SGHRS, CDR2 YFSETQ. CDR3 sequence: CASSPTRGDNEQFF. The CDR3 DNA sequence: TGCGCCAGCAGCCCCACCCGGGGAGACAATGAGCAGTTCTTC.

The chain carries TRBV6-6 and TRBJ1-5; D uncertain. CDR1 is MNHNY, CDR2 SVGAGI, per germline (reference sequence). This CDR3 contains 14 residues. The V and J ends lost 6 bases and 5 bases respectively, with 14 bases between them. Written as DNA, the CDR3 is TGTGCCAGCAGCACTCCACTCCTTGATCAGCCCCAGCATTTT. Its protein is CASSTPLLDQPQHF.

The chain links TRBV5-4 to TRBJ1-2, with 9 bases that match TRBD1. Trimming removed 4 bases from V and 4 bases from J; junction bases left unmatched: 8. CDR1 SGHNT and CDR2 YYREEE come from the germline V gene (reference sequence). The CDR3 runs 15 residues. The CDR3 is CASSPGGQGFYGYTF. The DNA of the CDR3 is TGTGCCAGCAGCCCGGGGGGACAGGGTTTCTATGGCTACACCTTC.